A selection of T cell receptor beta chains follows, all from one sample in a study of blood T cell repertoires in COVID-19. The method was immunoSEQ multiplex PCR; TCRdb's version includes in-frame clones alone and lacks a portion of them. In the table there are roughly 250,000 clones, more than 75% of which are singletons. Sequences were obtained from PBMCs or T cells enriched from blood (not recorded which). The receptors here all came from a woman in her forties with acute COVID-19. The CDR3 runs from the conserved cysteine through the conserved F or W. The order of the fields is D gene, J gene, clone size, V gene, CDR3 DNA, CDR3 protein. D genes are given only for firm matches. The size entry is marked missing in some rows and otherwise reads once, few, many or a size class.

D gene: -
J gene: TRBJ1-1
clone size: -
V gene: TRBV29-1
CDR3 DNA: TGCAGCGCTGAGGGCCGGACTGAAGCTTTCTTT
CDR3 protein: CSAEGRTEAFF

D gene: TRBD2
J gene: TRBJ2-1
clone size: -
V gene: TRBV19
CDR3 DNA: TGTGCCAGTACCCCGTCCCTCTTAGCGGGGGCGTACAATGAGCAGTTCTTC
CDR3 protein: CASTPSLLAGAYNEQFF

D gene: -
J gene: TRBJ1-6
clone size: -
V gene: TRBV10-2
CDR3 DNA: TGCGCCAGCAGTGAAGATCGGACTGGGTTGGGATCACCCCTCCACTTT
CDR3 protein: CASSEDRTGLGSPLHF

D gene: -
J gene: TRBJ2-3
clone size: -
V gene: TRBV21-1
CDR3 DNA: TGTGCCAGCACCCCCGGCAGCGGGAGCACAGATACGCAGTATTTT
CDR3 protein: CASTPGSGSTDTQYF

D gene: TRBD1
J gene: TRBJ1-5
clone size: -
V gene: TRBV12-3/TRBV12-4
CDR3 DNA: TGTGCCAGCAGTAGGGGGCGCCAGCCCCAGCATTTT
CDR3 protein: CASSRGRQPQHF

D gene: TRBD2
J gene: TRBJ2-3
clone size: -
V gene: TRBV7-2
CDR3 DNA: TGTGCCATTAGCGGGGGGCCATTTCGCACAGATACGCAGTATTTT
CDR3 protein: CAISGGPFRTDTQYF

D gene: -
J gene: TRBJ2-7
clone size: -
V gene: TRBV6-5
CDR3 DNA: TGTGCCAGCAACCAGGGTCCGATGTACGAGCAGTACTTC
CDR3 protein: CASNQGPMYEQYF

D gene: TRBD1
J gene: TRBJ1-6
clone size: -
V gene: TRBV18
CDR3 DNA: TGTGCCAGCTCACCACCGGACAGGGTTAATTCACCCCTCCACTTT
CDR3 protein: CASSPPDRVNSPLHF

D gene: -
J gene: TRBJ2-5
clone size: -
V gene: TRBV6-1
CDR3 DNA: TGTGCCAGCAGTGAGCCCCGGACAGTGCTTGAGACCCAGTACTTC
CDR3 protein: CASSEPRTVLETQYF

D gene: -
J gene: TRBJ1-1
clone size: -
V gene: TRBV21-1
CDR3 DNA: TGTGCCAGCAGCTACTGGCGGACAGATACGAACACTGAAGCTTTCTTT
CDR3 protein: CASSYWRTDTNTEAFF

D gene: TRBD2
J gene: TRBJ2-3
clone size: -
V gene: TRBV6-6
CDR3 DNA: TGTGCCAGCGGATCTAGCGGGGCCATCACAGATACGCAGTATTTT
CDR3 protein: CASGSSGAITDTQYF

D gene: -
J gene: TRBJ2-2
clone size: -
V gene: TRBV2
CDR3 DNA: TGTGCCTCTTCGGGGGACGGTACCGGGGAGCTGTTTTTT
CDR3 protein: CASSGDGTGELFF

D gene: TRBD2
J gene: TRBJ2-7
clone size: -
V gene: TRBV3-1/TRBV3-2
CDR3 DNA: TGTGCCAGCAGCCCGACATGGACTAGAGGCGAGCAGTACTTC
CDR3 protein: CASSPTWTRGEQYF

D gene: -
J gene: TRBJ2-5
clone size: few
V gene: TRBV29-1
CDR3 DNA: TGCAGCGGCGCCGAACAAGAGACCCAGTACTTC
CDR3 protein: CSGAEQETQYF

D gene: -
J gene: TRBJ1-5
clone size: -
V gene: TRBV19
CDR3 DNA: TGTGCCAGTAGCCCCAGGGGACAGCCCCAGCATTTT
CDR3 protein: CASSPRGQPQHF

D gene: TRBD1
J gene: TRBJ1-5
clone size: few
V gene: TRBV27
CDR3 DNA: TGTGCCAGCACAACTGACCGGGACAGGTCCAATCAGCCCCAGCATTTT
CDR3 protein: CASTTDRDRSNQPQHF

D gene: TRBD1
J gene: TRBJ1-2
clone size: few
V gene: TRBV19
CDR3 DNA: TGTGCCAGCGCGGGAGGGGGCGCAAGAAACTATGGCTACACCTTC
CDR3 protein: CASAGGGARNYGYTF

D gene: -
J gene: TRBJ1-2
clone size: -
V gene: TRBV15
CDR3 DNA: TGTGCCACCATTGGCTCTGGCTACACCTTC
CDR3 protein: CATIGSGYTF

D gene: -
J gene: TRBJ1-2
clone size: -
V gene: TRBV6-2/TRBV6-3
CDR3 DNA: TGTGCCAGCAGTTACTCGAGATATGGCTACACCTTC
CDR3 protein: CASSYSRYGYTF

D gene: -
J gene: TRBJ1-5
clone size: -
V gene: TRBV19
CDR3 DNA: TGTGCCAGTAGTATGGAGATGGCTCAGCCCCAGCATTTT
CDR3 protein: CASSMEMAQPQHF

D gene: TRBD1
J gene: TRBJ1-5
clone size: -
V gene: TRBV7-8
CDR3 DNA: TGTGCCAGCAGCGCGAGGACAGGCGCAAGCAATCAGCCCCAGCATTTT
CDR3 protein: CASSARTGASNQPQHF

D gene: -
J gene: TRBJ2-1
clone size: -
V gene: TRBV4-1
CDR3 DNA: TGCGCCAGCAGCCAAGTGGGACTCCCCTACAATGAGCAGTTCTTC
CDR3 protein: CASSQVGLPYNEQFF

D gene: -
J gene: TRBJ1-2
clone size: -
V gene: TRBV5-1
CDR3 DNA: TGCGCCAGCAGTACAGGGTCTAACTATGGCTACACCTTC
CDR3 protein: CASSTGSNYGYTF

D gene: -
J gene: TRBJ2-3
clone size: once
V gene: TRBV7-9
CDR3 DNA: TGTGCCAGCAGCCTAGGACTCACAGATACGCAGTATTTT
CDR3 protein: CASSLGLTDTQYF

D gene: -
J gene: TRBJ1-4
clone size: -
V gene: TRBV2
CDR3 DNA: TGTGCCAGCACCGTATATGGACAACCTAATGAAAAACTGTTTTTT
CDR3 protein: CASTVYGQPNEKLFF

D gene: TRBD1
J gene: TRBJ2-2
clone size: -
V gene: TRBV30
CDR3 DNA: TGTGCCTGGAAGCAAAGGGGGCACACCGGGGAGCTGTTTTTT
CDR3 protein: CAWKQRGHTGELFF

D gene: TRBD2
J gene: TRBJ2-3
clone size: -
V gene: TRBV6-5
CDR3 DNA: TGTGCCAGCAGTTCAGGTCTAGCGGGGAGGACAGATACGCAGTATTTT
CDR3 protein: CASSSGLAGRTDTQYF

D gene: -
J gene: TRBJ1-1
clone size: -
V gene: TRBV19
CDR3 DNA: TGTGCCAGTAGTGACGGCGGGACGGGAAACACTGAAGCTTTCTTT
CDR3 protein: CASSDGGTGNTEAFF

D gene: -
J gene: TRBJ2-7
clone size: -
V gene: TRBV4-1
CDR3 DNA: TGCGCCAGCAGCATGGGGGCGGACTCTGACGAGCAGTACTTC
CDR3 protein: CASSMGADSDEQYF

D gene: TRBD2
J gene: TRBJ2-1
clone size: -
V gene: TRBV7-8
CDR3 DNA: TGTGCCAGCAGCCAGACTCCCACGGGGGTGGCGGGAGAGTTCTTC
CDR3 protein: CASSQTPTGVAGEFF

D gene: TRBD1
J gene: TRBJ1-4
clone size: -
V gene: TRBV7-8
CDR3 DNA: TGTGCCAGCAGCCCCGGGACAGGGGATGAAAAACTGTTTTTT
CDR3 protein: CASSPGTGDEKLFF

D gene: TRBD2
J gene: TRBJ2-7
clone size: few
V gene: TRBV11-2
CDR3 DNA: TGTGCCAGCAGCTTAAGGACTAGCGGACCCGGGTCCTACGAGCAGTACTTC
CDR3 protein: CASSLRTSGPGSYEQYF

D gene: TRBD1
J gene: TRBJ2-1
clone size: once
V gene: TRBV2
CDR3 DNA: TGTGCCAGCAGTGACCGACAGGGGTTGCGCAATGAGCAGTTCTTC
CDR3 protein: CASSDRQGLRNEQFF

D gene: -
J gene: TRBJ1-2
clone size: -
V gene: TRBV24-1
CDR3 DNA: TGTGCCACCAGTTCAGGGGCTGGAGGCTACACCTTC
CDR3 protein: CATSSGAGGYTF

D gene: -
J gene: TRBJ1-2
clone size: -
V gene: TRBV5-4
CDR3 DNA: TGTGCCAGCAGCCCTGGCCAAGAACGATCTAACTATGGCTACACCTTC
CDR3 protein: CASSPGQERSNYGYTF

D gene: -
J gene: TRBJ2-7
clone size: -
V gene: TRBV21-1
CDR3 DNA: TGTGCCAGCAGCAAAGACCCGACTAGCGGGAGCTACGAGCAGTACTTC
CDR3 protein: CASSKDPTSGSYEQYF

D gene: TRBD2
J gene: TRBJ2-1
clone size: once
V gene: TRBV3-1/TRBV3-2
CDR3 DNA: TGTGCCAGCAGCCAAGGGACTAGCGGGTCCGAGCAGTTCTTC
CDR3 protein: CASSQGTSGSEQFF

D gene: -
J gene: TRBJ1-3
clone size: -
V gene: TRBV10-2
CDR3 DNA: TGCGCCAGCCCCGACACGGGGAACACCATATATTTT
CDR3 protein: CASPDTGNTIYF

D gene: -
J gene: TRBJ1-1
clone size: once
V gene: TRBV7-2
CDR3 DNA: TGTGCCAGCAGCTCGAGTTTCGGGGTCACTGAAGCTTTCTTT
CDR3 protein: CASSSSFGVTEAFF

D gene: TRBD1
J gene: TRBJ1-2
clone size: once
V gene: TRBV20-1
CDR3 DNA: TGCAGTGCCCGGACAGGGAATGGCTACACCTTC
CDR3 protein: CSARTGNGYTF

D gene: TRBD1
J gene: TRBJ2-7
clone size: many
V gene: TRBV5-1
CDR3 DNA: TGCGCCAGCAGGATGGGGACAGTAGCCTACGAGCAGTACTTC
CDR3 protein: CASRMGTVAYEQYF

D gene: -
J gene: TRBJ2-7
clone size: -
V gene: TRBV4-1
CDR3 DNA: TGCGCCAGCAGCCTCTCTCTAGAGGCAATCGAGCAGTACTTC
CDR3 protein: CASSLSLEAIEQYF

D gene: TRBD1
J gene: TRBJ1-5
clone size: -
V gene: TRBV28
CDR3 DNA: TGTGCCAGCAGGAACCGGGACAGGGCGTATAGCAATCAGCCCCAGCATTTT
CDR3 protein: CASRNRDRAYSNQPQHF

D gene: -
J gene: TRBJ1-5
clone size: once
V gene: TRBV28
CDR3 DNA: TGTGCCAGCAGGGAGGGAGGCAATCAGCCCCAGCATTTT
CDR3 protein: CASREGGNQPQHF

D gene: -
J gene: TRBJ2-7
clone size: -
V gene: TRBV30
CDR3 DNA: TGTGCCTGGAGGGCGGCCGGCGGCCCCTACGAGCAGTACTTC
CDR3 protein: CAWRAAGGPYEQYF

D gene: TRBD1
J gene: TRBJ1-1
clone size: -
V gene: TRBV18
CDR3 DNA: TGTGCCAGCTCACCGGGACAGGCGAACACTGAAGCTTTCTTT
CDR3 protein: CASSPGQANTEAFF

D gene: -
J gene: TRBJ1-6
clone size: -
V gene: TRBV13
CDR3 DNA: TGTGCCAGCAGCTTAGAACAGGGTCACAATTCACCCCTCCACTTT
CDR3 protein: CASSLEQGHNSPLHF

D gene: -
J gene: TRBJ2-2
clone size: -
V gene: TRBV28
CDR3 DNA: TGTGCCAGCACCTCATGGGGGGACACCGGGGAGCTGTTTTTT
CDR3 protein: CASTSWGDTGELFF

D gene: -
J gene: TRBJ2-7
clone size: -
V gene: TRBV19
CDR3 DNA: TGTGCCAGTAGTATTGGAGGCGGAACCTACGAGCAGTACTTC
CDR3 protein: CASSIGGGTYEQYF

D gene: TRBD1
J gene: TRBJ1-2
clone size: -
V gene: TRBV9
CDR3 DNA: TGTGCCAGCAGCATAAGAACAGGGGGCGTCTATGGCTACACCTTC
CDR3 protein: CASSIRTGGVYGYTF

D gene: -
J gene: TRBJ2-3
clone size: -
V gene: TRBV11-2
CDR3 DNA: TGTGCCAGCAGCTTCCATCCTAGGATAGATACGCAGTATTTT
CDR3 protein: CASSFHPRIDTQYF

D gene: TRBD1
J gene: TRBJ2-7
clone size: once
V gene: TRBV5-1
CDR3 DNA: TGCGCCAGCAGCTTGAGGACAGGGGGCTCCTACGAGCAGTACTTC
CDR3 protein: CASSLRTGGSYEQYF

D gene: -
J gene: TRBJ1-1
clone size: -
V gene: TRBV15
CDR3 DNA: TGTGCCACTGGGGGGGCTGGGAACACTGAAGCTTTCTTT
CDR3 protein: CATGGAGNTEAFF

D gene: TRBD1
J gene: TRBJ2-7
clone size: few
V gene: TRBV14
CDR3 DNA: TGTGCCAGCAGCCAAGAGGACAGGGGGCCTAGCGAGCAGTACTTC
CDR3 protein: CASSQEDRGPSEQYF